A single sample gave rise to the 9 T cell receptor beta chains below, sequenced in a study of T cell responses to AZD1222 COVID-19 vaccine. Profiling relied on immunoSEQ multiplex PCR, and the TCRdb table lists in-frame clones only, not all of them. The sample holds 150,000 to 200,000 clones; 90% are singletons and the top ten take approximately 5.9%. The source material was peripheral blood, sampled 28 days after the second AZD1222 dose. These receptors all come from an adult who received the AZD1222 COVID-19 vaccine.

The sample holds one count of this clone. The chain has TRBV5-8 and TRBJ1-5; no clear D gene. The CDR3 runs 15 residues. Germline V gene data show CDR1 as SGHTS and CDR2 as YDEGEE. The germline V and J ends were trimmed by 0 bases and 0 bases, with 7 bases remaining between them. Here the CDR3 reads CASSLVTYSNQPQHF. CDR3 sequence (DNA): TGTGCCAGCAGCTTGGTCACCTATAGCAATCAGCCCCAGCATTTT.

The gene calls are TRBV3-1 (or the pseudogene TRBV3-2) and TRBJ1-2; D gene unclear. The CDR3 runs 12 residues. Trimming removed 7 bases at V and 4 bases at J, with 10 bases between. CDR1 and CDR2 from the germline V gene are LGHDT and YNNKEL (reference sequence). In DNA, the CDR3 is TGTGCCAGCAAAGGACCTTTCTATGGCTACACCTTC. Translation gives CASKGPFYGYTF.

CDR3 DNA: TGTGCCAGCAGCCCCCACCTGGCGGACTCCTATGGCTACACCTTC. It yields the protein CASSPHLADSYGYTF. The V call is TRBV9, the J call TRBJ1-2, with D uncertain. V was clipped by 4 bases and J by 4 bases, with 17 bases between them. The CDR3 has 15 amino acids. Germline V gives CDR1 SGDLS, CDR2 YYNGEE.

A few counts support this clone. The chain couples TRBV29-1 to TRBJ2-2, with a possible D match to TRBD2 (6 bases). Germline CDR1 SQVTM, CDR2 ANQGSEA. V dropped 5 bases and J dropped 3 bases, with 16 bases sitting between them. The CDR3 is made up of 15 amino acids. CDR3 amino acids: CSVPAGSAYTGELFF. The CDR3 coding sequence is TGCAGCGTTCCCGCGGGGAGCGCCTACACCGGGGAGCTGTTTTTT.

This rearrangement joins TRBV7-2 to TRBJ1-2; D gene ambiguous. CDR1 SGHTA and CDR2 FQGNSA come from the germline V gene. Between the trimmed V and J ends, which lost 1 base and 8 bases, there was a span of 14 bases. This CDR3 comprises 14 residues. CDR3: CASSLDEGGVGYTF. The CDR3 coding sequence is TGTGCCAGCAGCTTAGATGAAGGAGGCGTGGGCTACACCTTC.

About this clone: One end of the junction varies from germline; a read error may be responsible. The chain employs TRBV28 and TRBJ2-3, with TRBD1 as a possible D gene (5 bases). This CDR3 spans 15 amino acids. Per germline, CDR1 MDHEN and CDR2 SYDVKM. The DNA of the CDR3 is TGTGCCAGCAGTCCCCGCAGGGTCTTCACAAATACGCAGTATTTT. This gives the protein CASSPRRVFTNTQYF.

This chain links TRBV19 with TRBJ2-2; tentative D call: TRBD1 (6 bases). The CDR3 has 14 residues. The V gene lost 6 bases and the J gene lost 0 bases, with 8 bases spanning the gap. CDR1 and CDR2 (germline): LNHDA, SQIVND (reference sequence). CDR3 in amino acids: CASRRTANTGELFF. DNA of the CDR3: TGTGCCAGTAGGCGGACAGCGAACACCGGGGAGCTGTTTTTT.

The gene calls are TRBV5-1 and TRBJ2-3; D is ambiguous. CDR1 and CDR2 from the germline V gene are SGHRS and YFSETQ. The CDR3 is 16 amino acids. With 4 bases removed from V and 6 bases from J, the gap between germline ends came to 21 bases. The CDR3 DNA is TGCGCCAGCAGCGCACTAAATCAGGCCATGGGGGATACGCAGTATTTT. This gives the protein CASSALNQAMGDTQYF.

This sequence joins TRBV10-3 and TRBJ2-1, with 15 bases aligning to TRBD2. This CDR3 has 18 amino acids. CDR1 and CDR2 (germline): ENHRY, SYGVKD. Trimming removed 3 bases from V and 8 bases from J; junction bases left unmatched: 11. The CDR3 loop reads CAISEPGLAGGSRDEQFF. In DNA, the CDR3 is TGTGCCATCAGTGAACCGGGACTAGCGGGAGGTTCGAGGGATGAGCAGTTCTTC.